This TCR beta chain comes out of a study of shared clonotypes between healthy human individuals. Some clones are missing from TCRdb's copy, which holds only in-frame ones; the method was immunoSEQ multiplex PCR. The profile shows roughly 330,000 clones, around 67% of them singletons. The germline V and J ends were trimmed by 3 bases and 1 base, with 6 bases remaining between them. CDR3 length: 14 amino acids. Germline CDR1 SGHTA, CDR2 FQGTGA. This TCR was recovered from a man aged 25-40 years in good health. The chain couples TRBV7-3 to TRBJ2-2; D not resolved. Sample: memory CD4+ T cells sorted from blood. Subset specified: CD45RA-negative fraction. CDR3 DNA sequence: TGTGCCAGCAGCTTTGATCGGAACACCGGGGAGCTGTTTTTT. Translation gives CASSFDRNTGELFF.